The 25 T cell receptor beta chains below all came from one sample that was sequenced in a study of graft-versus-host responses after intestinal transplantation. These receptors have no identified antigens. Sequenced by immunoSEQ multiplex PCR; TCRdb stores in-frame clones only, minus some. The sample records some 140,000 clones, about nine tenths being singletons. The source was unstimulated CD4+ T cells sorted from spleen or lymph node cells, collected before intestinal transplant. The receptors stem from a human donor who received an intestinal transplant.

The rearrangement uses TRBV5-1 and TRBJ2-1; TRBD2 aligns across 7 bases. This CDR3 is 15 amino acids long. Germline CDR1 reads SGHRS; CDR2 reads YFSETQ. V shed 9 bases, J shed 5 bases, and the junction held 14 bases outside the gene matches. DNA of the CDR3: TGCGCCACGCAGTTGGGGGAGGGGCGGCACAATGAGCAGTTCTTC. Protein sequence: CATQLGEGRHNEQFF.

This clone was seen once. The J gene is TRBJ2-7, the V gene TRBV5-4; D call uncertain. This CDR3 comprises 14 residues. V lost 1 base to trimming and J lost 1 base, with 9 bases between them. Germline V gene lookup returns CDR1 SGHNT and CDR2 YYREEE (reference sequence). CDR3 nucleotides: TGTGCCAGCAGCTTGTATTACGGATCCTACGAGCAGTACTTC. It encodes CASSLYYGSYEQYF. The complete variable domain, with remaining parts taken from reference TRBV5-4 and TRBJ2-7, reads ETGVTQSPTHLIKTRGQQVTLRCSSQSGHNTVSWYQQALGQGPQFIFQYYREEENGRGNFPPRFSGLQFPNYSSELNVNALELDDSALYLCASSLYYGSYEQYFGPGTRLTVT.

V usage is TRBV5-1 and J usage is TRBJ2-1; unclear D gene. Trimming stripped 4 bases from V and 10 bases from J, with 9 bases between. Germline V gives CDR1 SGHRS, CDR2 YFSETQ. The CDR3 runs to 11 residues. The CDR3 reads CASSTRQEQFF. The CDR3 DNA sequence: TGCGCCAGCAGCACCCGGCAGGAGCAGTTCTTC.

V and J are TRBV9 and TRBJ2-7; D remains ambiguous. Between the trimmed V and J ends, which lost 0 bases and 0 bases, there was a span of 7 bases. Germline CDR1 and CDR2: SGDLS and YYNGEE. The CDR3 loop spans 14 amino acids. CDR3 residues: CASSVEASSYEQYF. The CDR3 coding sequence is TGTGCCAGCAGCGTAGAGGCCAGCTCCTACGAGCAGTACTTC.

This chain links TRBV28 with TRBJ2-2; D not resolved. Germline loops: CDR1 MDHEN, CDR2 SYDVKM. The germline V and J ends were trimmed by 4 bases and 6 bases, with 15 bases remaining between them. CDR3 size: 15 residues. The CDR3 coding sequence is TGTGCCAGCAGTTCCTATCCTACGGGCTCCGGGGAGCTGTTTTTT. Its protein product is CASSSYPTGSGELFF.

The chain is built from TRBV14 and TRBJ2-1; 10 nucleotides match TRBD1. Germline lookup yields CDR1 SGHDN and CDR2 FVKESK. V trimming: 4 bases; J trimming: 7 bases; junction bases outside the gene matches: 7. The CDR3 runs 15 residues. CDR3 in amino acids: CASSLRTGGGNEQFF. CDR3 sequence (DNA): TGTGCCAGCAGCCTTCGGACAGGGGGAGGAAATGAGCAGTTCTTC.

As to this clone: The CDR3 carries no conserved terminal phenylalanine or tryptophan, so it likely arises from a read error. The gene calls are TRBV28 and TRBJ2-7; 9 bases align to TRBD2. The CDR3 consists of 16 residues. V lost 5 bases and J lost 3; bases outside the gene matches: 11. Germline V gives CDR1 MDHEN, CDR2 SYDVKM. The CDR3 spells CASSTRGAGGFYEQYL. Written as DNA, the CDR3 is TGTGCCAGCAGTACCCGCGGGGCGGGAGGGTTCTACGAGCAGTACCTC.

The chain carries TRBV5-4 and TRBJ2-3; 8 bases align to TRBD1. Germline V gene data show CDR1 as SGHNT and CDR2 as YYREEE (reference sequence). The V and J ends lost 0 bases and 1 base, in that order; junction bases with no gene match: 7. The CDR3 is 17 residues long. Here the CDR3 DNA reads TGTGCCAGCAGCTTGGGCCCCGGGACAGGAGGCACAGATACGCAGTATTTT. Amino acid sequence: CASSLGPGTGGTDTQYF.

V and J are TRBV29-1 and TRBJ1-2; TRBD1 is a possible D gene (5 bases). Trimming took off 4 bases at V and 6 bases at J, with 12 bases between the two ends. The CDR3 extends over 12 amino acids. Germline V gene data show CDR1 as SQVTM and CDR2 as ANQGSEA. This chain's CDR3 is CSVVRVYNGYTF. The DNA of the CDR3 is TGCAGCGTTGTCAGGGTTTATAATGGCTACACCTTC.

This CDR3 reads CASSRSSAGDRPQHF. DNA for the CDR3: TGTGCCAGCAGTAGAAGTTCCGCGGGGGATCGGCCCCAGCATTTT. The V call is TRBV27, the J call TRBJ1-5; the D gene is possibly TRBD1 (5 bases). Trimming stripped 5 bases from V and 9 bases from J, with 20 bases between. The CDR3 is 15 residues long. Per germline, CDR1 MNHEY and CDR2 SMNVEV (reference sequence).

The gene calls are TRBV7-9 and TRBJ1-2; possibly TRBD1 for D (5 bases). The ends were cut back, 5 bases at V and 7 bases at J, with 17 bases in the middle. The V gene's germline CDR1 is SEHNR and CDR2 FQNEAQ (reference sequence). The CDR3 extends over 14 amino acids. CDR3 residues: CASSPPGRVGGYTF. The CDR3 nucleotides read TGTGCCAGCAGCCCACCGGGCAGGGTTGGTGGCTACACCTTC.

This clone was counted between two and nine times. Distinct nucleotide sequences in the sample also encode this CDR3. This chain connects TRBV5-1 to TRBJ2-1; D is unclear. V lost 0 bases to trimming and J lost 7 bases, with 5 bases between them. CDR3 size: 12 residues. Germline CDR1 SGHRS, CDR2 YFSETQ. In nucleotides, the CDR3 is TGCGCCAGCAGCTTGGGGGGTAATGAGCAGTTCTTC. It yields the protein CASSLGGNEQFF.

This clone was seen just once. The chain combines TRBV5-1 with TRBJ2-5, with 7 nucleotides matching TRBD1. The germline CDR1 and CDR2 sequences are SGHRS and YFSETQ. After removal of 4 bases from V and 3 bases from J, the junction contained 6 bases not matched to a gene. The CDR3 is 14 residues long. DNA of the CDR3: TGCGCCAGCAGCACCTCAGGGGGTGAAGAGACCCAGTACTTC. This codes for CASSTSGGEETQYF.

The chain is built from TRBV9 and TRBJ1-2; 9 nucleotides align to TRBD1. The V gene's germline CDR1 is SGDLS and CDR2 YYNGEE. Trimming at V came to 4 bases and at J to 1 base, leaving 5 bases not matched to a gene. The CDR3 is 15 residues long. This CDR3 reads CASSPRTGDNYGYTF. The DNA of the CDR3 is TGTGCCAGCAGCCCGCGGACAGGGGATAACTATGGCTACACCTTC.

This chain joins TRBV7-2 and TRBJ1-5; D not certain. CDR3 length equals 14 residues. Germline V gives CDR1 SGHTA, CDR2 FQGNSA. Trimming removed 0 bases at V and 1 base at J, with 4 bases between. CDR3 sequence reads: CASSLAYSNQPQHF. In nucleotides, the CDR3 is TGTGCCAGCAGCTTAGCGTACAGCAATCAGCCCCAGCATTTT.

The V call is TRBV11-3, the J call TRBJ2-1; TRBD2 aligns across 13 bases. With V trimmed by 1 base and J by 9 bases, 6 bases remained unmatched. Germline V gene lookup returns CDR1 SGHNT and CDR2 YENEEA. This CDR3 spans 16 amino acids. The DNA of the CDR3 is TGTGCCAGCAGCTTAGGGACTAGCGGGAGTCGTCGTGAGCAGTTCTTC. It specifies CASSLGTSGSRREQFF.

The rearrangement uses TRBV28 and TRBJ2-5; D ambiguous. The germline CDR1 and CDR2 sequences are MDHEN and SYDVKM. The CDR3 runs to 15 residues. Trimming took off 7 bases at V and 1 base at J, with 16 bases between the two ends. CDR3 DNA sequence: TGTGCCAGCACCCGGCCGGCGGAGCCCCAAGAGACCCAGTACTTC. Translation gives CASTRPAEPQETQYF. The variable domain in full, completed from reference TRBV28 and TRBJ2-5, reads DVKVTQSSRYLVKRTGEKVFLECVQDMDHENMFWYRQDPGLGLRLIYFSYDVKMKEKGDIPEGYSVSREKKERFSLILESASTNQTSMYLCASTRPAEPQETQYFGPGTRLLVL.

The CDR3 region has the DNA TGTGCCAGCAGCTGGACTAGCGGAGCCAAAAACATTCAGTACTTC. It codes for CASSWTSGAKNIQYF. The chain has TRBV7-3 and TRBJ2-4, with TRBD2 identical over 10 bases. Germline V gene sequence: CDR1 SGHTA, CDR2 FQGTGA. This CDR3 spans 15 amino acids. The V and J ends lost 4 bases and 0 bases, in that order; junction bases with no gene match: 0.

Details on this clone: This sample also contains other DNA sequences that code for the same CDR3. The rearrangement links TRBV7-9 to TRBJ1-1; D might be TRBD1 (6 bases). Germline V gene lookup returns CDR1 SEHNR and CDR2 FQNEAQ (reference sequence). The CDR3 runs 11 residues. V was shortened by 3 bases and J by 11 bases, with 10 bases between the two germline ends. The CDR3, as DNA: TGTGCCAGCAGCTTCAGGGGACGGGCTTTCTTT. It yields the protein CASSFRGRAFF.

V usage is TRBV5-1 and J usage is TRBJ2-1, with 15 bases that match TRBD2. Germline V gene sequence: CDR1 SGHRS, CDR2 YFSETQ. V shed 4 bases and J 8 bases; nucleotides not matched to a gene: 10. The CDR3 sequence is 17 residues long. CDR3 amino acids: CASSRRGLAGGWDEQFF. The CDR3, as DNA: TGCGCCAGCAGCCGTAGGGGACTAGCGGGAGGTTGGGATGAGCAGTTCTTC. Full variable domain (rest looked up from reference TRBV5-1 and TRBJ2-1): KAGVTQTPRYLIKTRGQQVTLSCSPISGHRSVSWYQQTPGQGLQFLFEYFSETQRNKGNFPGRFSGRQFSNSRSEMNVSTLELGDSALYLCASSRRGLAGGWDEQFFGPGTRLTVL.

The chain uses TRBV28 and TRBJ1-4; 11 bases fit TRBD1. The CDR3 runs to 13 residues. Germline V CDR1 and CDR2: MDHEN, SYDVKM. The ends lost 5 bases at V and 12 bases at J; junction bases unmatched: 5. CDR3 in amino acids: CASSPGQGAELFF. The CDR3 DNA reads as TGTGCCAGCAGTCCAGGACAGGGGGCGGAACTGTTTTTT.

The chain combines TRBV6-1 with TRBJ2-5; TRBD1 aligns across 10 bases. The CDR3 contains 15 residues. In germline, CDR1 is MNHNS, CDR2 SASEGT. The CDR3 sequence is CACTRDRGPQETQYF. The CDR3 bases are TGTGCTTGCACGAGGGACAGGGGACCGCAAGAGACCCAGTACTTC.

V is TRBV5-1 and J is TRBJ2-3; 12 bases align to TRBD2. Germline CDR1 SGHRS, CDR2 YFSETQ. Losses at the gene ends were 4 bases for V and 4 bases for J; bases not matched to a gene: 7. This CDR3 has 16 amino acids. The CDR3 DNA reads TGCGCCAGCAGCCCCGGACTAGCGGGATTATCAGATACGCAGTATTTT. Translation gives CASSPGLAGLSDTQYF.

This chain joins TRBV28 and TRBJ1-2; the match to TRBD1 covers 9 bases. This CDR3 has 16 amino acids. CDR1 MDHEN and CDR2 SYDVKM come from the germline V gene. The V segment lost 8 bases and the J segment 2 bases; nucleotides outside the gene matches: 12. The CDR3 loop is CASASGTGLSNYGYTF. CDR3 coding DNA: TGTGCCAGCGCTTCCGGGACAGGGCTTAGCAACTATGGCTACACCTTC.

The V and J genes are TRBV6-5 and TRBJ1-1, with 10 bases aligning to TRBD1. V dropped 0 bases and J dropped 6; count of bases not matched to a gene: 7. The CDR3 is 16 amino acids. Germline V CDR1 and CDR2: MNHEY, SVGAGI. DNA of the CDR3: TGTGCCAGCAGTTACTCCCCGGGACAGGGGCTCGCTGAAGCTTTCTTT. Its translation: CASSYSPGQGLAEAFF.